This T cell receptor (beta chain) was identified in a study of T-cell memory formation after mild COVID-19. Background on the study: Clusters of TCRs were largely donor specific.

Findings and limits, study-wide: Specificity for SARS-CoV-2 was not confirmed among the second-wave clones peaking on day 37.

J lost 7 bases, V lost 0 bases, and 12 bases had no gene match. Germline V gene lookup returns CDR1 MNHEY and CDR2 SVGAGI. There are 16 residues in the CDR3. About this clonotype itself: What it binds is unknown.

After 5'RACE with constant-segment primers, TCR alpha and TCR beta cDNA libraries carrying sample barcodes and UMIs were obtained. One entry per CDR3 protein, called by TCRdb with MiXCR from the 5' RACE reads. The data hold around 470,000 distinct CDR3 sequences, with approximately 20% observed a single time. The specimen sequenced was PBMCs or a T cell subset sorted from them (not recorded which). This chain connects TRBV6-5 to TRBJ2-7; 7 nucleotides agree with TRBD1. The source is an adult woman who had mild COVID-19 (a few samples of this study predate the infection). Cell type and time point are not known. Written as DNA, the CDR3 is TGTGCCAGCAGTTACTCGCCCGCACAGGGGTCCGGGGAGCAGTACTTC. Residues: CASSYSPAQGSGEQYF.